This TCR beta chain comes out of a study of response to subunit inactivated influenza vaccine. Trimming cost V 5 bases and J 5 bases, with 12 bases left between them. Per germline, CDR1 SEHNR and CDR2 FQNEAQ (reference sequence). The CDR3 is 13 residues long. This clonotype was found a few times. TCRdb itself ran the RT-PCR reads through MiXCR, one entry per CDR3 protein. The repertoire holds just under 550,000 distinct CDR3 sequences, approximately 22% seen once, with approximately 2.9% in the top ten. These data are also associated with another study on T cells expressing NK-cell markers. That paper adds: Template switching by 5'RACE with UMIs generated the TCR beta cDNA. It was sorted CD3+CD56+NKG2C+, CD3+CD56+NKG2C- and CD3+CD56-NKG2C+ T cells that supplied the TCR beta repertoires. The CD3+CD56-NKG2C+ fraction was also led by these clonotypes in a handful of donors.

This specimen consisted of CD4+ T cells sorted from PBMCs, obtained 11 to 12 days after vaccination. The rearrangement uses TRBV7-9 and TRBJ1-1, with D perhaps TRBD1 (5 bases). This sequence originates from a man aged 45 to 65 who received an inactivated influenza vaccine. CDR3 amino acids: CASSVGEGTEAFF. CDR3 coding DNA: TGTGCCAGCAGCGTAGGGGAGGGAACTGAAGCTTTCTTT.